This TCR beta chain was captured in a study of T cell responses to AZD1222 COVID-19 vaccine. This clone was detected only once. Clones were sequenced by immunoSEQ multiplex PCR, and TCRdb holds only the in-frame ones, with some missing. The sample holds 67,000 or so clones, less than 90% seen once. Sequencing was performed on peripheral blood, taken on day 0 of AZD1222 vaccination. The clonotype comes from an adult in good health.

The CDR3 DNA follows: TGTGCCACCAGTGAAGCCGGAGGGGGGGGCACAGATACGCAGTATTTT. This gives the protein CATSEAGGGGTDTQYF. This chain links TRBV24-1 with TRBJ2-3, with TRBD2 as a possible D gene (7 bases). V was clipped by 4 bases and J by 1 base, with 14 bases between them. The CDR3 is 16 residues long. The germline gives CDR1 KGHDR, CDR2 SFDVKD.